The present T cell receptor beta chain was sequenced within a study of cytomegalovirus exposure and HLA in healthy donors. Primers: 60 Vbeta forward and 13 Jbeta reverse. Data came from immunoSEQ multiplex PCR; TCRdb stores just in-frame clones and leaves some out. The sample shows some 250,000 clones, roughly 82% of them seen only once. V shed 4 bases and J shed 0 bases, with 22 bases lying between them. CDR3 length: 18 residues. Germline lookup yields CDR1 SGHAT and CDR2 FQNNGV. The V call is TRBV11-2, the J call TRBJ2-7; maybe TRBD2 (6 bases). The sequenced sample consisted of PBMCs. The TCR comes from a woman in her thirties or forties in good health and CMV-seropositive. CDR3 coding DNA: TGTGCCAGCAGCTATGGGGACTTGCAGGATTTGGGCTCCTACGAGCAGTACTTC. Encoded protein: CASSYGDLQDLGSYEQYF.